This is a list of T cell receptor beta chains from one sample in a study of cytomegalovirus exposure and HLA in healthy donors. Method: immunoSEQ multiplex PCR; TCRdb's copy keeps in-frame clones and lacks some. Of approximately 44,000 clones in the sample, roughly 60% are singletons; the top ten hold 8% to 9.5%. The sequenced sample consisted of PBMCs. These receptors were collected from a human donor in good health. Both conserved end residues are part of each CDR3. D genes are given only for firm matches. Clone sizes are given selectively: once, few, many, or a class where the clone is expanded.

clone_size,j_call,d_call,v_call,cdr3_length,cdr3_aa,cdr3_nt
NA,TRBJ2-7,TRBD1,TRBV5-4,15,CASSQQTGSSYEQYF,TGTGCCAGCAGCCAGCAGACAGGGAGCTCCTACGAGCAGTACTTC
once,TRBJ1-2,NA,TRBV7-2,17,CASSFGDVNLFNYGYTF,TGTGCCAGCAGCTTCGGAGACGTAAATTTATTTAACTATGGCTACACCTTC
NA,TRBJ2-7,NA,TRBV5-6,15,CASSPLDTGSYEQYF,TGTGCCAGCAGCCCATTGGACACAGGGTCCTACGAGCAGTACTTC
NA,TRBJ2-2,TRBD1,TRBV7-9,16,CASSLATRQGPGELFF,TGTGCCAGCAGCTTAGCCACTCGACAGGGCCCCGGGGAGCTGTTTTTT
NA,TRBJ2-7,TRBD1,TRBV9,14,CASSPRGRYYEQYF,TGTGCCAGCTCCCCCAGGGGGCGGTACTACGAGCAGTACTTC
NA,TRBJ1-2,NA,TRBV7-6,12,CASSWRGYGYTF,TGTGCCAGCAGCTGGAGAGGGTATGGCTACACCTTC
NA,TRBJ2-5,TRBD1,TRBV6-5,14,CASSSPGQRETQYF,TGTGCCAGCAGTTCCCCGGGACAGCGAGAGACCCAGTACTTC
NA,TRBJ1-2,NA,TRBV6-1,14,CASIDGQWTNGYTF,TGTGCCAGCATAGACGGACAGTGGACAAATGGCTACACCTTC
few,TRBJ2-3,NA,TRBV4-2,17,CASSQVGSERFADTQYF,TGTGCCAGCAGCCAAGTAGGATCGGAGCGTTTCGCAGATACGCAGTATTTT
few,TRBJ2-7,TRBD1,TRBV7-2,14,CASSWDRGPYEQYF,TGTGCCAGCAGCTGGGACAGGGGTCCCTACGAGCAGTACTTC
NA,TRBJ2-1,NA,TRBV11-2,16,CASSQGGAGDGNEQFF,TGTGCCAGCAGCCAGGGGGGAGCGGGGGACGGCAATGAGCAGTTCTTC
NA,TRBJ2-7,NA,TRBV6-6,12,CASRLNSYEQYF,TGTGCCAGCAGACTAAACTCCTACGAGCAGTACTTC
NA,TRBJ1-2,NA,TRBV6-5,15,CASSYQKGATDGYTF,TGTGCCAGCAGTTATCAGAAGGGAGCTACGGATGGCTACACCTTC
NA,TRBJ1-5,TRBD1,TRBV5-6,14,CASSADRVGQPQHF,TGTGCCAGCAGCGCTGACAGGGTCGGCCAGCCCCAGCATTTT
few,TRBJ1-5,NA,TRBV29-1,12,CSVAVGDQPQHF,TGCAGCGTTGCTGTGGGAGATCAGCCCCAGCATTTT
NA,TRBJ2-3,NA,TRBV4-3,15,CASSVQTGSTDTQYF,TGCGCCAGCAGCGTTCAGACAGGAAGCACAGATACGCAGTATTTT
NA,TRBJ1-1,NA,TRBV5-4,15,CASSLGVGGGGGAFF,TGTGCCAGCAGCTTGGGTGTGGGGGGGGGCGGAGGAGCTTTCTTT
few,TRBJ1-4,TRBD1,TRBV7-6,15,CASSHDSPGGEKLFF,TGTGCCAGCAGCCACGATTCTCCAGGGGGGGAAAAACTGTTTTTT
few,TRBJ2-7,NA,TRBV5-1,16,CASSLYLGTTSYEQYF,TGCGCCAGCAGCTTGTATTTGGGGACAACTTCCTACGAGCAGTACTTC
few,TRBJ1-6,NA,TRBV5-4,15,CASSGTDRISSPLHF,TGTGCCAGCAGCGGGACCGACAGGATCTCTTCACCCCTCCACTTT
once,TRBJ1-3,NA,TRBV7-2,16,CASSLQGTNSGNTIYF,TGTGCCAGCAGCTTACAGGGGACTAACTCTGGAAACACCATATATTTT
few,TRBJ2-3,TRBD1,TRBV7-9,19,CASSRTTGQVGDNTDTQYF,TGTGCCAGCAGTCGAACAACCGGACAGGTTGGGGACAACACAGATACGCAGTATTTT
few,TRBJ1-1,NA,TRBV7-9,14,CASSLEGLGTEAFF,TGTGCCAGCAGCTTAGAGGGGTTGGGCACTGAAGCTTTCTTT
NA,TRBJ2-1,TRBD1,TRBV7-6,15,CASSFRDRAYNEQFF,TGTGCCAGCAGCTTCCGGGACAGGGCCTACAATGAGCAGTTCTTC
NA,TRBJ2-7,NA,TRBV5-1,14,CASRDGVGNYEQYF,TGCGCCAGCAGGGACGGGGTTGGAAACTACGAGCAGTACTTC
NA,TRBJ1-6,NA,TRBV27,13,CASSLLRDSPLHF,TGTGCCAGCAGTTTACTCCGGGATTCACCCCTCCACTTT
NA,TRBJ1-2,TRBD1,TRBV9,15,CASSGQGRRNYGYTF,TGTGCCAGCAGCGGACAGGGGAGACGAAACTATGGCTACACCTTC
NA,TRBJ1-1,TRBD1,TRBV30,15,CAWSPGTGLNTEAFF,TGTGCCTGGAGTCCCGGGACAGGCCTAAACACTGAAGCTTTCTTT
NA,TRBJ2-1,NA,TRBV4-2,15,CASSPDRSTYNEQFF,TGTGCCAGCAGCCCCGACAGGTCCACCTACAATGAGCAGTTCTTC